One T cell receptor beta chain is described in this entry. These data come from a study of T-cell memory formation after mild COVID-19. TCRdb ran MiXCR on the 5' RACE reads and lists one entry per CDR3 protein. The table shows about 610,000 distinct CDR3 sequences, with around a sixth occurring only once. The length of the CDR3 is 14 residues. From germline, CDR1 is PRHDT and CDR2 FYEKMQ (reference sequence). V lost 5 bases and J lost 1, with 8 bases in between. The rearrangement links TRBV13 to TRBJ2-2, with D hard to call. The sequence came from an adult woman who had mild COVID-19 (a few samples of this study predate the infection). Cell type and time point are not known. The sample taken for sequencing was PBMCs or a T cell subset sorted from them (not recorded which). CDR3 protein: CASSERQNTGELFF. The CDR3 DNA sequence: TGTGCCAGCAGCGAACGACAGAACACCGGGGAGCTGTTTTTT.